These 21 T cell receptor beta chains originate from one sample sequenced in a study of blood T cell repertoires in COVID-19. Produced via immunoSEQ multiplex PCR; TCRdb's table is partial and in-frame only. The data show hundreds of thousands of clones, with about 91% seen just once and approximately 9% held by the top ten. Sequencing input: PBMCs or T cells enriched from blood (not recorded which). The source is a woman aged 18-29 years who had recovered from COVID-19.

This sequence joins TRBV3-1 (or the pseudogene TRBV3-2) and TRBJ1-3; TRBD1 might be the D (5 bases). There are 18 residues in the CDR3. The germline V gene has CDR1 LGHDT and CDR2 YNNKEL (reference sequence). The V and J ends lost 1 base and 1 base respectively, with 17 bases between them. The CDR3 region is CASSQAGTPLPSGNTIYF. The CDR3 bases are TGTGCCAGCAGCCAAGCCGGGACTCCCTTACCGTCTGGAAACACCATATATTTT.

This chain uses TRBV3-1 (or the pseudogene TRBV3-2) with TRBJ2-5; D perhaps matches TRBD2 (6 bases). This CDR3 is 15 amino acids long. Trimming left V 0 bases short and J 7 bases short, with 15 bases between. Germline CDR1 reads LGHDT; CDR2 reads YNNKEL (reference sequence). The CDR3 DNA reads as TGTGCCAGCAGCCAAGATTTAGCGGCGCTCAGGACCCAGTACTTC. Translated, it gives CASSQDLAALRTQYF.

This chain links TRBV6-5 with TRBJ2-5; 14 nucleotides line up with TRBD2. After removal of 5 bases from V and 4 bases from J, the junction contained 3 bases not matched to a gene. The CDR3 has 15 residues. CDR1 is MNHEY, CDR2 SVGAGI, per germline. CDR3 DNA sequence: TGTGCCAGCAGTCCGGGGACTAGCGGGGGAGAGACCCAGTACTTC. Translating gives CASSPGTSGGETQYF.

The V gene is TRBV7-2, the J gene TRBJ1-1; D not certain. V gave up 0 bases and J gave up 4 bases, with 15 bases separating them. Germline CDR1 SGHTA, CDR2 FQGNSA. This CDR3 contains 16 residues. The CDR3 reads CASSLAPMNSGTEAFF. CDR3 coding DNA: TGTGCCAGCAGCTTAGCGCCGATGAATTCGGGCACTGAAGCTTTCTTT. The full variable domain, in which reference TRBV7-2 and TRBJ1-1 provide the parts outside the CDR3, is GAGVSQSPSNKVTEKGKDVELRCDPISGHTALYWYRQSLGQGLEFLIYFQGNSAPDKSGLPSDRFSAERTGGSVSTLTIQRTQQEDSAVYLCASSLAPMNSGTEAFFGQGTRLTVV.

The chain has TRBV6-2 or TRBV6-3 and TRBJ2-5; TRBD1 might be the D (6 bases). Germline CDR1 MNHEY, CDR2 SVGEGT. The CDR3 length is 14 residues. The V end was cut by 3 bases, the J end by 1 base, with 9 bases between. Written as DNA, the CDR3 is TGTGCCAGCAGTTATGGGGGCGGCCAAGAGACCCAGTACTTC. Residues: CASSYGGGQETQYF.

CDR3 protein: CASSAEQGGYTEAFF. CDR3 coding DNA: TGTGCCAGCAGCGCAGAACAGGGAGGGTACACTGAAGCTTTCTTT. This chain connects TRBV7-9 to TRBJ1-1; tentatively, D is TRBD1 (6 bases). The V and J ends lost 5 bases and 3 bases respectively, with 16 bases between them. Germline V gene lookup returns CDR1 SEHNR and CDR2 FQNEAQ (reference sequence). This CDR3 is built from 15 residues.

The chain uses TRBV28 and TRBJ2-1, with 9 bases aligning to TRBD1. The CDR3 has 14 amino acids. Germline CDR1 and CDR2: MDHEN and SYDVKM. V dropped 5 bases and J dropped 7; count of bases not matched to a gene: 6. The CDR3 DNA is TGTGCCAGCAGTATGGACAGGGGAGGGAATGAGCAGTTCTTC. This sequence encodes CASSMDRGGNEQFF.

The chain is built from TRBV4-2 and TRBJ1-2; D remains ambiguous. V gave up 4 bases and J gave up 7 bases, with 16 bases separating them. This CDR3 region has 14 residues. Germline V CDR1 and CDR2: LGHNA, YNFKEQ. CDR3 in DNA: TGTGCCAGCAGCCGAGATCTTGGAGGGTCTGGCTACACCTTC. Translating it yields CASSRDLGGSGYTF.

This clone was detected once. The chain combines TRBV11-3 with TRBJ2-3, with D uncertain. The germline V gene encodes CDR1 SGHNT and CDR2 YENEEA. V was trimmed by 2 bases and J by 4 bases, leaving 10 bases between them. The CDR3 loop spans 14 amino acids. The CDR3 nucleotides are TGTGCCAGCAGCTTATATGTTGGAGCAGATACGCAGTATTTT. Translated, it gives CASSLYVGADTQYF.

The gene calls are TRBV4-3 and TRBJ1-1, with a possible D match to TRBD1 (6 bases). The CDR3 is 15 residues long. Germline-derived CDR1 and CDR2 are LGHNA and YSLEER. The V gene lost 1 base and the J gene lost 11 bases, with 20 bases spanning the gap. DNA of the CDR3: TGCGCCAGCAGCCAAGGTAGCCTAGGACAGATGGGGGCTTTCTTT. Translating it yields CASSQGSLGQMGAFF.

The CDR3 DNA is TGTGCCAGCAGCCTTAGCGGGAGAGTCTACAATGAGCAGTTCTTC. This translates into CASSLSGRVYNEQFF. V is TRBV7-9 and J is TRBJ2-1; TRBD2 matches 9 bases. This CDR3 is built from 15 residues. Unmatched junction bases numbered 5, after V lost 5 bases and J lost 3 bases. Germline loops: CDR1 SEHNR, CDR2 FQNEAQ (reference sequence).

The gene calls are TRBV7-2 and TRBJ1-5; TRBD1 matches 11 bases. V lost 2 bases, J lost 5 bases, and 5 bases stayed unmatched. The CDR3 covers 16 residues. Germline-derived CDR1 and CDR2 are SGHTA and FQGNSA. The CDR3 reads CASSLTGQGAYQPQHF. The DNA of the CDR3 is TGTGCCAGCAGCTTAACCGGACAGGGGGCATATCAGCCCCAGCATTTT.

The chain joins TRBV30 to TRBJ2-7; a weak D match, TRBD2 (7 bases). This CDR3 is built from 19 residues. The V end lost 2 bases, the J end lost 2 bases, and 28 bases lay between the germline ends. The germline V gene has CDR1 GTSNPN and CDR2 SVGIG (reference sequence). Written as DNA, the CDR3 is TGTGCCTGGAGTACGCCGACAGGATTAATGCTAGCGGCGACCTACGAGCAGTACTTC. Amino acid sequence: CAWSTPTGLMLAATYEQYF.

The chain couples TRBV3-1 (or the pseudogene TRBV3-2) to TRBJ1-1, with D possibly matching TRBD1 (6 bases). Trimming removed 0 bases from V and 1 base from J, with 9 bases in between. The CDR3 is 15 amino acids. Germline V gives CDR1 LGHDT, CDR2 YNNKEL (reference sequence). CDR3: CASSQEVGANTEAFF. The DNA of the CDR3 is TGTGCCAGCAGCCAAGAGGTGGGGGCGAACACTGAAGCTTTCTTT.

CDR3 sequence reads: CASSFIIGSPGEQYF. CDR3 DNA: TGTGCCAGCAGCTTCATTATCGGAAGTCCGGGCGAGCAGTACTTC. This chain links TRBV7-9 with TRBJ2-7, with D uncertain. The germline V gene has CDR1 SEHNR and CDR2 FQNEAQ (reference sequence). V lost 3 bases to trimming and J lost 6 bases, with 18 bases between them. The CDR3 contains 15 residues.

The rearrangement joins TRBV2 to TRBJ2-7, with 9 bases fitting TRBD1. Per the germline V gene, CDR1 is SNHLY and CDR2 is FYNNEI. V shed 0 bases, J shed 3 bases, and the junction held 3 bases outside the gene matches. CDR3 length equals 15 residues. CDR3 residues: CASSEAGTGSYEQYF. CDR3 in DNA: TGTGCCAGCAGTGAAGCCGGGACAGGGAGCTACGAGCAGTACTTC.

The CDR3 DNA follows: TGTGCCAGCAGCCAAGGTAGCGGGAGGATCTACGAGCAGTACTTC. Amino acid sequence: CASSQGSGRIYEQYF. The chain has TRBV4-2 and TRBJ2-7; 10 bases line up with TRBD2. CDR3 size: 15 residues. The germline V gene encodes CDR1 LGHNA and CDR2 YNFKEQ. With 1 base clipped from V and 3 bases from J, the junction kept 3 bases outside the gene matches.

This chain links TRBV11-2 with TRBJ2-3, with a weak D call TRBD2 (6 bases). Deletions cut 1 base from V and 5 bases from J, with 19 bases between. The CDR3 length is 17 residues. Germline loops: CDR1 SGHAT, CDR2 FQNNGV. The CDR3 DNA is TGTGCCAGCAGCTTAGCTACGGGACTCTCCTTGGTAGATACGCAGTATTTT. Translation: CASSLATGLSLVDTQYF.

V is TRBV6-4 and J is TRBJ2-1; the D gene is possibly TRBD2 (6 bases). The germline CDR1 and CDR2 sequences are MRHNA and SNTAGT. The CDR3 extends over 17 amino acids. V dropped 9 bases and J dropped 10 bases, with 31 bases sitting between them. This chain's CDR3 is CASPSYSGGPPRVEQFF. CDR3 DNA: TGTGCCAGTCCTAGTTACTCCGGGGGACCACCACGGGTCGAGCAGTTCTTC.

This clone was recorded many times. A read error is possible here, since a much larger clone lies one base away. The genes are TRBV7-2 and TRBJ2-7, with TRBD2 as a possible D gene (5 bases). This CDR3 has 12 residues. Germline CDR1 and CDR2: SGHTA and FQGNSA. Trimming cost V 1 base and J 8 bases, with 9 bases left between them. The CDR3 DNA follows: TGTGCCAGCAGCTTAGGAGGGCCCCAGCAGTACTTC. It translates to CASSLGGPQQYF.

The rearrangement links TRBV19 to TRBJ1-1; TRBD1 matches at 7 bases. This CDR3 comprises 11 residues. CDR1 and CDR2 from the germline V gene are LNHDA and SQIVND (reference sequence). V dropped 6 bases and J dropped 10; count of bases not matched to a gene: 5. CDR3 bases: TGTGCCAGTAGGACAGGGATGATAGCTTTCTTT. Translating it yields CASRTGMIAFF.